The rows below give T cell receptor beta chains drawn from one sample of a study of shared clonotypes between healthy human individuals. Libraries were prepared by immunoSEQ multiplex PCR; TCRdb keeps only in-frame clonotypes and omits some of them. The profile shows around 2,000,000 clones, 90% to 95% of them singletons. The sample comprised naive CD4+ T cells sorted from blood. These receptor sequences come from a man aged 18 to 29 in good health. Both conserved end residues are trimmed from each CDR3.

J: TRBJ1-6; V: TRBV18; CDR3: ASSPVTGQTYNSPLH
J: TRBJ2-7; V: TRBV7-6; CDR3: ASALAHEQY
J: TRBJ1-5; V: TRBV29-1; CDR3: SVRDSNQPQH
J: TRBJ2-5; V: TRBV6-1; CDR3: ASSVGQEYQETQY
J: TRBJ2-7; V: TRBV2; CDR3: ASSVQGFWDEQY
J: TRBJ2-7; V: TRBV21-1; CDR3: ASSKRGQGAHEQY
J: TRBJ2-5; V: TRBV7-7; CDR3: ASSLAGSQETQY
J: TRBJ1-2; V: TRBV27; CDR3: ASSDPRRGYT
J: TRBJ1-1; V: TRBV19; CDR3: ASRPQGAKGNTEAF
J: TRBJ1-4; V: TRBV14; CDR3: ASSPRQGTNEKLF
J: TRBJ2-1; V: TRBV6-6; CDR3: ASSYDRGYNEQF
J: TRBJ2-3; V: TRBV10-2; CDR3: ASSGRGLGTDTQY
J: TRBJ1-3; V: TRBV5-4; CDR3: ASSPTGGPGNTIY
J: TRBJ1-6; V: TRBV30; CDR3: AWDRAGNSPLH
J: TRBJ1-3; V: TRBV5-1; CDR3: ASSLDYSSAGNTIY
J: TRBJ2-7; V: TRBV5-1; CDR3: ASSWDAEGEQY
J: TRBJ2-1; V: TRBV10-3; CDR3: AIKPSGNNEQF
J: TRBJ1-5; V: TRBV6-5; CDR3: ASRQQGAGQPQH
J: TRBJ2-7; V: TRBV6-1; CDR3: ATLSAGGSYEQY
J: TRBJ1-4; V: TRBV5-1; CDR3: ASSFDRVTGVEKLF
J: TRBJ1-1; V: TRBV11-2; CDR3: ASSLEAGANTEAF
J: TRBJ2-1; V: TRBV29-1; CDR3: SVEDGASSYNEQF
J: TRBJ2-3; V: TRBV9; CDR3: ASSVASYPRMGDTQY
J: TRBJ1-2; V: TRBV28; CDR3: ASGPTYGYT
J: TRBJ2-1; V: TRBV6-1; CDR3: ASRSGQAGGNEQF
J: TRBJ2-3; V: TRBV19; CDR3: ASSAGLAGGGTQY
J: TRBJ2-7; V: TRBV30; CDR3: AWSPTLVRNEQY
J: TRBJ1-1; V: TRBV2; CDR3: ATLREMNTEAF
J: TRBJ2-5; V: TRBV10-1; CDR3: ASPWNQETQY
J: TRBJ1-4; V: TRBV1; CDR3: TSSREHSPTNEKLF
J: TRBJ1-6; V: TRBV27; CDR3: ASRDSYNSPLH
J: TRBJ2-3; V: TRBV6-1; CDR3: ASSLDRVGTDTQY
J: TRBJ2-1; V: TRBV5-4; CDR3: ASSHGTSGSIEQF
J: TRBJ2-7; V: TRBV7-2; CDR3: ASSLAGQPSYEQY
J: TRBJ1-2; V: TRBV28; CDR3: ASSLSQGYT
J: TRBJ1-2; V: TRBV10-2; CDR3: ASSDLRENYGYT
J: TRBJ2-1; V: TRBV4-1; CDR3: ASSFLGGQF
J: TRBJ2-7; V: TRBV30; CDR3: AWSPGQNYEQY
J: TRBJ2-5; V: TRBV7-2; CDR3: ASSSSGSSQETQY
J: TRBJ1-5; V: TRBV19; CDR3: ASSIGQGSRPQH
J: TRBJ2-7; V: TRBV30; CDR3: AWSGRAGYEQY
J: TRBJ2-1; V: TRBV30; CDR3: AAGKDSYNEQF
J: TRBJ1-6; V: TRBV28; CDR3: ASSSTGRGSPLH
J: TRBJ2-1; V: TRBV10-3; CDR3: AISERNSGSNEQF
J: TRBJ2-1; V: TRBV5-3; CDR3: ARSNVNGDGYNEQF